These 31 T cell receptor beta chains share one sample of origin, sequenced in a study of spatial heterogeneity in lung cancer. Points from the study as a whole: The study found that expanded intratumoral alpha and beta TCR counts tracked tumor mutation counts.

A single record per CDR3 protein comes from TCRdb applying MiXCR to the 5' RACE reads. The repertoire includes some 6,900 distinct CDR3 sequences, 10% to 15% of them detected once, and 22% sits in the top ten. Time point defined: sample taken at primary tumor resection. No antigen has been identified for these receptors. Sequenced here: lung tumor tissue, sampled at surgery. The receptors were gathered from a male donor with early-stage non-small cell lung cancer.

This clonotype is deemed medium-sized. The size of this beta chain means little, since it is a stray read in a library made for alpha chains. CDR3: CSARGPAEVSKNIQYF. The CDR3 nucleotides are TGCAGTGCTAGAGGGCCAGCGGAAGTTTCCAAAAACATTCAGTACTTC. The chain combines TRBV20-1 with TRBJ2-4; tentative D call: TRBD2 (5 bases). Per the germline V gene, CDR1 is DFQATT and CDR2 is SNEGSKA (reference sequence). V was shortened by 1 base and J by 2 bases, with 15 bases between the two germline ends. The CDR3 is 16 residues long.

The table lists this clonotype with many counts. For a library built for alpha chains, this beta chain is a stray read; little rests on its size. This chain connects TRBV3-1 to TRBJ1-2, with unresolved D. The germline V and J ends were trimmed by 1 base and 5 bases, with 5 bases remaining between them. The CDR3 is made up of 12 amino acids. Looked up from germline, CDR1 is LGHDT and CDR2 is YNNKEL (reference sequence). CDR3 sequence reads: CASSQGPYGYTF. The CDR3 bases are TGTGCCAGCAGCCAAGGACCGTATGGCTACACCTTC.

This clonotype was found many times. The size of this beta chain means little, since it is a stray read in a library made for alpha chains. V and J are TRBV2 and TRBJ2-3; 9 bases align to TRBD2. Germline lookup yields CDR1 SNHLY and CDR2 FYNNEI. The CDR3 totals 15 residues. The ends lost 3 bases at V and 2 bases at J; junction bases unmatched: 3. The CDR3 here is CASSEEREVTDTQYF. The CDR3 coding sequence is TGTGCCAGCAGTGAGGAGCGGGAGGTCACAGATACGCAGTATTTT. Supplemented by reference TRBV2 and TRBJ2-3, the full variable domain reads EPEVTQTPSHQVTQMGQEVILRCVPISNHLYFYWYRQILGQKVEFLVSFYNNEISEKSEIFDDQFSVERPDGSNFTLKIRSTKLEDSAMYFCASSEEREVTDTQYFGPGTRLTVL.

This clonotype was counted at least ten times. This beta chain turned up in a library designed for alpha chains; as an off-target read, its abundance says little. V and J are TRBV3-1 and TRBJ2-7, with D unresolved. Germline V gene data show CDR1 as LGHDT and CDR2 as YNNKEL (reference sequence). CDR3 length: 15 amino acids. The ends were cut back, 1 base at V and 2 bases at J, with 12 bases in the middle. CDR3 sequence: CASSQGMIGTYEQYF. The CDR3 DNA reads as TGTGCCAGCAGCCAAGGGATGATTGGTACCTACGAGCAGTACTTC.

This clonotype was observed many times. This beta chain is off target for a library built for alpha chains, so its abundance means little. The chain couples TRBV2 to TRBJ1-2; tentative D call: TRBD1 (5 bases). V lost 11 bases and J 5 bases, leaving 18 bases between the germline ends. The CDR3 covers 13 residues. The V gene's germline CDR1 is SNHLY and CDR2 FYNNEI. The CDR3 spells CADSGQTFYGYTF. DNA for the CDR3: TGTGCCGACTCGGGGCAGACGTTTTATGGCTACACCTTC.

Comments on this clonotype: As an off-target read in a library built for alpha chains, this beta chain has a frequency of little significance. The genes are TRBV6-2 or TRBV6-3 and TRBJ2-5, with D tentatively TRBD1 or TRBD2 (5 bases each). This CDR3 has 15 residues. Per germline, CDR1 MNHEY and CDR2 SVGEGT. V was shortened by 2 bases and J by 5 bases, with 15 bases between the two germline ends. The CDR3 is CASSYPGPRRETQYF. Here the CDR3 DNA reads TGTGCCAGCAGTTACCCGGGACCTAGGAGGGAGACCCAGTACTTC.

At least ten counts were recorded for this clonotype. This beta chain turned up in a library designed for alpha chains; as an off-target read, its abundance says little. The chain recombines TRBV5-4 with TRBJ1-1; D possibly corresponds to TRBD1 (5 bases). The CDR3 extends over 15 amino acids. The V end was cut by 0 bases, the J end by 3 bases, with 12 bases between. The germline gives CDR1 SGHNT, CDR2 YYREEE (reference sequence). The CDR3 bases are TGTGCCAGCAGCTTGGGGGCCGGGGGATACACTGAAGCTTTCTTT. Translation: CASSLGAGGYTEAFF. The variable domain in full, with the rest retrieved from reference TRBV5-4 and TRBJ1-1, is ETGVTQSPTHLIKTRGQQVTLRCSSQSGHNTVSWYQQALGQGPQFIFQYYREEENGRGNFPPRFSGLQFPNYSSELNVNALELDDSALYLCASSLGAGGYTEAFFGQGTRLTVV.

This clonotype occurred many times. This beta chain came through as a stray read in a library set up for alpha chains, and its size says little. The chain is built from TRBV11-1 and TRBJ2-2; D call uncertain. Between the trimmed V and J ends, which lost 5 bases and 8 bases, there was a span of 9 bases. This CDR3 has 12 residues. The germline CDR1 and CDR2 sequences are SGHAT and FQDESV (reference sequence). The DNA for the CDR3 is TGTGCCAGCAGCCCAACCGGAGGGGAGCTGTTTTTT. Translated: CASSPTGGELFF.

This clonotype rates as medium-sized. This beta chain came through as a stray read in a library set up for alpha chains, and its size says little. The V and J genes are TRBV29-1 and TRBJ1-4; TRBD1 agrees at 8 bases. This CDR3 contains 12 residues. Looked up from germline, CDR1 is SQVTM and CDR2 is ANQGSEA. V lost 6 bases to trimming and J lost 9 bases; unmatched junction nucleotides: 6. Here the CDR3 reads CSVSGGEQKLFF. Written as DNA, the CDR3 is TGCAGCGTCTCAGGGGGCGAGCAAAAACTGTTTTTT.

Sample share makes this clonotype medium-sized. This beta chain is a stray read from a library made for alpha chains; its abundance is not meaningful. V is TRBV9 and J is TRBJ1-2, with 8 bases that match TRBD1. Germline lookup yields CDR1 SGDLS and CDR2 YYNGEE. J gave up 5 bases and V 0 bases, and 6 bases lay outside the gene matches. The CDR3 has 15 amino acids. CDR3 region: CASSVARTGTYGYTF. DNA for the CDR3: TGTGCCAGCAGCGTAGCAAGGACAGGGACATATGGCTACACCTTC.

At least ten counts were recorded for this clonotype. For a library built for alpha chains, this beta chain is a stray read; little rests on its size. This rearrangement joins TRBV20-1 to TRBJ2-3; 11 positions agree with TRBD2. Per the germline V gene, CDR1 is DFQATT and CDR2 is SNEGSKA (reference sequence). With 6 bases clipped from V and 5 bases from J, the junction kept 13 bases outside the gene matches. The CDR3 is made up of 16 amino acids. The CDR3 nucleotides read TGCAGTGCCCCAGATCCCACTAGCGGGAGAAAAGATACGCAGTATTTT. Its translation is CSAPDPTSGRKDTQYF.

Judged by abundance, this clonotype is medium-sized. Since it is a stray read in a library aimed at alpha chains, this beta chain has a size that is not meaningful. The CDR3 is CASSPSGKNGYTF. CDR3 nucleotide sequence: TGTGCCAGCTCACCCTCAGGGAAAAATGGCTACACCTTC. The chain has TRBV18 and TRBJ1-2, with a possible D match to TRBD1 (5 bases). V was cut by 3 bases and J by 6 bases, with 11 bases left in between. There are 13 residues in the CDR3. CDR1 and CDR2 from the germline V gene are KGHSH and LQKENI. The variable domain in full, with the rest retrieved from reference TRBV18 and TRBJ1-2, is NAGVMQNPRHLVRRRGQEARLRCSPMKGHSHVYWYRQLPEEGLKFMVYLQKENIIDESGMPKERFSAEFPKEGPSILRIQQVVRGDSAAYFCASSPSGKNGYTFGSGTRLTVV.

The table lists this clonotype with many counts. Since it is a stray read in a library aimed at alpha chains, this beta chain has a size that is not meaningful. This rearrangement joins TRBV14 to TRBJ2-1, with 8 bases matching TRBD1. Germline-derived CDR1 and CDR2 are SGHDN and FVKESK. Trimming removed 6 bases from V and 5 bases from J; junction bases left unmatched: 9. This CDR3 has 15 residues. CDR3 sequence (DNA): TGTGCCAGCAGTCTACAGGGGGTACAGAACAATGAGCAGTTCTTC. Encoded protein: CASSLQGVQNNEQFF.

By share of the sample, this clonotype is medium-sized (0.01 to 0.1%). Being off target in a library aimed at alpha chains, this beta chain has a size of little meaning. The chain carries TRBV19 and TRBJ1-5, with a weak D call TRBD1 (6 bases). The germline V gene has CDR1 LNHDA and CDR2 SQIVND (reference sequence). V lost 6 bases, J lost 3 bases, and 15 bases lay in between. The CDR3 is 15 residues long. CDR3 sequence (DNA): TGTGCCAGTAGCGTAGACGGGGGCCTCAATCAGCCCCAGCATTTT. It is translated as CASSVDGGLNQPQHF.

This clonotype was observed many times. The size of this beta chain means little, since it is a stray read in a library made for alpha chains. V gene TRBV10-3 combines with J gene TRBJ2-5; perhaps TRBD2 as D (6 bases). With 2 bases removed from V and 4 bases from J, the gap between germline ends came to 11 bases. Germline V gives CDR1 ENHRY, CDR2 SYGVKD. This CDR3 has 14 amino acids. The CDR3 nucleotides are TGTGCCATCAGTGAGAGAACGGAGGGAGAGACCCAGTACTTC. Translated: CAISERTEGETQYF.

This clonotype is medium-sized within its sample. This beta chain was picked up by a library intended for alpha chains and is off target, so its count carries little meaning. The V call is TRBV7-9, the J call TRBJ1-2, with D perhaps matching TRBD1 (6 bases). The CDR3 contains 15 residues. V was clipped by 3 bases and J by 8 bases, with 19 bases between them. Germline V gene data show CDR1 as SEHNR and CDR2 as FQNEAQ (reference sequence). The CDR3 DNA reads TGTGCCAGCAGCTTTTCGTCCAGGGGAGGAGAAGGCTACACCTTC. It is translated as CASSFSSRGGEGYTF.

This clonotype was seen a few times. Found in a library prepared for alpha chains, this beta chain is an off-target read, and its abundance has little meaning. The gene calls are TRBV28 and TRBJ2-1; D is unclear. This CDR3 region has 11 residues. The germline CDR1 and CDR2 sequences are MDHEN and SYDVKM. V was clipped by 7 bases and J by 15 bases, with 16 bases between them. The chain's CDR3 is CASTFGPSTFF. The CDR3 DNA is TGTGCCAGCACCTTCGGTCCCTCTACGTTCTTC.

Relative to its sample, this clonotype is medium-sized. This beta chain is a stray sequence in a library constructed for alpha chains; its clone size is not meaningful. The chain couples TRBV5-1 to TRBJ2-3; no firm D call. Deletions cut 0 bases from V and 3 bases from J, with 5 bases between. The germline CDR1 and CDR2 sequences are SGHRS and YFSETQ. The CDR3 totals 13 residues. The CDR3 nucleotides are TGCGCCAGCAGCTTGGTCCCGACAGATACGCAGTATTTT. Residues: CASSLVPTDTQYF.

In this sample, this clonotype turned up many times. This beta chain is an off-target read within a library intended for alpha chains, so its frequency means little. The chain joins TRBV5-6 to TRBJ1-2; perhaps TRBD1 as D (5 bases). The germline V and J ends were trimmed by 0 bases and 3 bases, with 9 bases remaining between them. The CDR3 spans 14 residues. Germline V gene lookup returns CDR1 SGHDT and CDR2 YYEEEE. As DNA, the CDR3 is TGTGCCAGCAGCTTGGATCTGGGGGACTATGGCTACACCTTC. Encoded protein: CASSLDLGDYGYTF.

This clonotype was observed once. This beta chain is an unintended read in a library built for alpha chains; its size means little. V is TRBV11-3 and J is TRBJ2-3; 8 positions match TRBD2. This CDR3 is 15 amino acids long. Germline-derived CDR1 and CDR2 are SGHNT and YENEEA. Unmatched junction bases numbered 8, after V lost 5 bases and J lost 4 bases. The CDR3 nucleotides read TGTGCCAGCAGCCCCTCCGGGAGGGCGGCAGATACGCAGTATTTT. Encoded protein: CASSPSGRAADTQYF.

Concerning this clonotype itself: This beta chain is an off-target read within a library intended for alpha chains, so its frequency means little. The chain is built from TRBV19 and TRBJ2-2, with TRBD1 as a possible D gene (5 bases). CDR3 length: 16 residues. Germline V CDR1 and CDR2: LNHDA, SQIVND (reference sequence). The V gene lost 3 bases and the J gene lost 6 bases, with 17 bases spanning the gap. Written as DNA, the CDR3 is TGTGCCAGTAGTATCAAGGGGCCAGGGTGGCCCGGGGAGCTGTTTTTT. Encoded protein: CASSIKGPGWPGELFF.

This clonotype showed up many times. This beta chain represents an off-target read in a library built for alpha chains; its size is of limited meaning. The chain joins TRBV6-2 or TRBV6-3 to TRBJ2-1; 8 nucleotides line up with TRBD2. The CDR3 is 20 residues long. Trimming removed 0 bases from V and 0 bases from J; junction bases left unmatched: 13. Germline V lookup: CDR1 MNHEY, CDR2 SVGEGT. CDR3: CASSYSSMREAGSSYNEQFF. The CDR3 nucleotides are TGTGCCAGCAGTTACTCGAGTATGCGGGAGGCGGGGAGCTCCTACAATGAGCAGTTCTTC.

This clonotype was counted ten times or more. Since it is a stray read in a library aimed at alpha chains, this beta chain has a size that is not meaningful. This chain uses TRBV10-3 with TRBJ2-7; D is perhaps TRBD1 (6 bases). The CDR3 contains 14 residues. Germline V gene lookup returns CDR1 ENHRY and CDR2 SYGVKD. Deletions cut 6 bases from V and 1 base from J, with 13 bases between. CDR3 in DNA: TGTGCCATCAGGACAGGCGGCGGGTCCTACGAGCAGTACTTC. It yields the protein CAIRTGGGSYEQYF.

This clonotype was counted between two and nine times. Found in a library prepared for alpha chains, this beta chain is an off-target read, and its abundance has little meaning. V usage is TRBV20-1 and J usage is TRBJ1-1; D unresolved. With 5 bases removed from V and 0 bases from J, the gap between germline ends came to 7 bases. The V gene's germline CDR1 is DFQATT and CDR2 SNEGSKA (reference sequence). The CDR3 sequence is 12 residues long. The CDR3 coding sequence is TGCAGTGCTCCCAAGGTGAACACTGAAGCTTTCTTT. This sequence encodes CSAPKVNTEAFF.

This clonotype was observed at least ten times. Being off target in a library aimed at alpha chains, this beta chain has a size of little meaning. The chain combines TRBV15 with TRBJ1-5; TRBD1 matches at 7 bases. The CDR3 is 15 residues long. J gave up 5 bases and V 4 bases, and 8 bases lay outside the gene matches. Germline V CDR1 and CDR2: LNHNV, YYDKDF (reference sequence). The CDR3 sequence is CATSTGTAFHQPQHF. The CDR3 nucleotides are TGTGCCACCAGCACCGGGACAGCCTTTCATCAGCCCCAGCATTTT. The full variable domain, rest sourced from reference TRBV15 and TRBJ1-5, is DAMVIQNPRYQVTQFGKPVTLSCSQTLNHNVMYWYQQKSSQAPKLLFHYYDKDFNNEADTPDNFQSRRPNTSFCFLDIRSPGLGDTAMYLCATSTGTAFHQPQHFGDGTRLSIL.

By frequency in the sample, this clonotype is medium-sized (0.01 to 0.1%). Little can be read into the size of this beta chain, an off-target read in a library designed for alpha chains. This chain links TRBV14 with TRBJ2-7; the D is unclear. The V end was cut by 2 bases, the J end by 6 bases, with 11 bases between. This CDR3 has 13 amino acids. The germline V gene encodes CDR1 SGHDN and CDR2 FVKESK. The CDR3 DNA sequence: TGTGCCAGCAGCCAATCCCCTCGGGTCGAGCAGTACTTC. It translates to CASSQSPRVEQYF.

This clonotype came up many times. This beta chain is an off-target read within a library intended for alpha chains, so its frequency means little. The V gene is TRBV7-9, the J gene TRBJ2-5; D might be TRBD2 (5 bases). The CDR3 has 14 amino acids. Per the germline V gene, CDR1 is SEHNR and CDR2 is FQNEAQ (reference sequence). The ends were cut back, 3 bases at V and 5 bases at J, with 13 bases in the middle. In nucleotides, the CDR3 is TGTGCCAGCAGCTTCGCTACGGGATACGAGACCCAGTACTTC. It specifies CASSFATGYETQYF.

By proportion, this clonotype is medium-sized. Being off target in a library aimed at alpha chains, this beta chain has a size of little meaning. The rearrangement uses TRBV9 and TRBJ1-6; D not certain. The CDR3 loop spans 10 amino acids. Germline V gene data show CDR1 as SGDLS and CDR2 as YYNGEE. With 3 bases removed from V and 11 bases from J, the gap between germline ends came to 3 bases. The DNA of the CDR3 is TGTGCCAGCAGCGGTACACCCCTCCACTTT. Translated, it gives CASSGTPLHF.

In this sample, this clonotype turned up a few times. The library was designed around alpha chains, so this beta chain is a stray read whose abundance carries little weight. This chain joins TRBV19 and TRBJ2-7; TRBD1 might be the D (6 bases). The ends were cut back, 5 bases at V and 4 bases at J, with 18 bases in the middle. This CDR3 contains 15 residues. Germline CDR1 and CDR2: LNHDA and SQIVND (reference sequence). The CDR3 region is CASSDGRDTWYEQYF. The CDR3 bases are TGTGCCAGTAGTGACGGCCGGGACACCTGGTACGAGCAGTACTTC.

To note about this clonotype: In a library made to pick up alpha chains, this beta chain is a stray read with a size that means little. The chain links TRBV7-2 to TRBJ1-1; a possible D gene is TRBD1 (5 bases). The V end lost 4 bases, the J end lost 4 bases, and 13 bases lay between the germline ends. The CDR3 sequence is 14 residues long. From germline, CDR1 is SGHTA and CDR2 FQGNSA. Here the CDR3 reads CASSSQGHPTEAFF. CDR3 bases: TGTGCCAGCAGCTCCCAAGGACATCCCACTGAAGCTTTCTTT.

This clonotype was observed at least ten times. Within a library made for alpha chains, this beta chain is off target, and its count is uninformative. The genes are TRBV10-3 and TRBJ1-2; D may be TRBD1 (5 bases). With 6 bases removed from V and 4 bases from J, the gap between germline ends came to 12 bases. Germline-derived CDR1 and CDR2 are ENHRY and SYGVKD. The length of the CDR3 is 13 residues. The CDR3 protein is CAIRGDGSYGYTF. The DNA of the CDR3 is TGTGCCATCAGAGGGGACGGAAGCTATGGCTACACCTTC.